Below, one TCR beta chain is given with its context. Per the germline V gene, CDR1 is SGHNT and CDR2 is YYREEE (reference sequence). V lost 0 bases to trimming and J lost 1 base, with 5 bases between them. This CDR3 has 14 residues. This sample is part of a study of blood T cell repertoires in COVID-19. For the study at large: Sample material is recorded as cDNA or gDNA derived from T cells, B-cell-depleted T cells, or PBMCs.

The repertoire was sequenced with immunoSEQ multiplex PCR; TCRdb's copy has only in-frame clones and lacks some. The sample contains 140,000 to 150,000 clones, approximately 83% of which appear only once. The chain is built from TRBV5-4 and TRBJ1-5, with D uncertain. The sample comprised peripheral blood. The TCR sequence derives from a woman between 55 and 75 years old with COVID-19, enrolled during active disease. The DNA for the CDR3 is TGTGCCAGCAGCTTGGACCTAAGCAATCAGCCCCAGCATTTT. Protein: CASSLDLSNQPQHF.